The 20 T cell receptor beta chains given below trace back to one sample, sequenced in a study of cytomegalovirus exposure and HLA in healthy donors. The PCR made use of 60 Vbeta and 13 Jbeta primers. Assay used: immunoSEQ multiplex PCR; TCRdb lists only in-frame clones, some missing. The table records roughly 150,000 clones, more than 75% of them present only once. Sequencing input: PBMCs. These receptors were collected from a male donor in good health and CMV-seronegative.

This chain links TRBV19 with TRBJ1-2; tentative D call: TRBD1 (5 bases). This CDR3 is 15 amino acids long. Between the trimmed V and J ends, which lost 7 bases and 6 bases, there was a span of 21 bases. Per germline, CDR1 LNHDA and CDR2 SQIVND (reference sequence). CDR3 amino acids: CASTGYTTAVDGYTF. The CDR3, as DNA: TGTGCCAGTACAGGGTATACGACGGCAGTCGATGGCTACACCTTC. The whole variable domain, remainder taken from reference TRBV19 and TRBJ1-2, is DGGITQSPKYLFRKEGQNVTLSCEQNLNHDAMYWYRQDPGQGLRLIYYSQIVNDFQKGDIAEGYSVSREKKESFPLTVTSAQKNPTAFYLCASTGYTTAVDGYTFGSGTRLTVV.

Details on this clone: This same CDR3 is encoded by further DNA sequences in the sample. The V gene is TRBV28, the J gene TRBJ1-2; tentative D call: TRBD1 (5 bases). Trimming took off 2 bases at V and 5 bases at J, with 9 bases between the two ends. This CDR3 region has 13 residues. Germline CDR1 reads MDHEN; CDR2 reads SYDVKM. The CDR3 DNA reads TGTGCCAGCAGTTTAGGGGGGGAGTATGGCTACACCTTC. Protein product: CASSLGGEYGYTF.

The chain has TRBV15 and TRBJ1-3, with a weak D call TRBD1 (6 bases). CDR3 length: 16 amino acids. Germline-derived CDR1 and CDR2 are LNHNV and YYDKDF (reference sequence). V gave up 1 base and J gave up 2 bases, with 12 bases separating them. The CDR3 coding sequence is TGTGCCACCAGCAGAGTAATCAGGGGCGCTGGAAACACCATATATTTT. This gives the protein CATSRVIRGAGNTIYF.

The J gene is TRBJ2-3, the V gene TRBV18, with 9 bases fitting TRBD2. With V trimmed by 3 bases and J by 4 bases, 5 bases remained unmatched. The CDR3 covers 15 residues. Germline values: CDR1 KGHSH, CDR2 LQKENI. The CDR3 protein is CASSPLGGGADTQYF. Here the CDR3 DNA reads TGTGCCAGCTCACCCCTGGGCGGGGGGGCAGATACGCAGTATTTT.

Only one count was recorded for this clone. The rearrangement uses TRBV10-3 and TRBJ2-7, with 12 positions matching TRBD1. The germline V gene has CDR1 ENHRY and CDR2 SYGVKD. The V and J ends lost 0 bases and 4 bases, in that order; junction bases with no gene match: 25. The CDR3 contains 23 residues. CDR3 DNA: TGTGCCATCAGTGAGTCAAAGGGGACAGGGGGCAGGGGTAGCGGGGGGACACCTTACGAGCAGTACTTC. Translating gives CAISESKGTGGRGSGGTPYEQYF.

The chain has TRBV6-4 and TRBJ2-6, with TRBD1 matching over 9 bases. The CDR3 runs 16 residues. The junction had 5 bases not matched to a gene; V was cut back by 6 bases and J by 2 bases. Germline V gene data show CDR1 as MRHNA and CDR2 as SNTAGT. CDR3 amino acids: CASRGTGLAGANVLTF. The DNA of the CDR3 is TGTGCCAGCAGAGGGACAGGGCTGGCTGGGGCCAACGTCCTGACTTTC.

The chain couples TRBV7-2 to TRBJ2-1, with 7 bases identical to TRBD1. CDR3 size: 14 residues. The trim removed 9 bases at V and 4 bases at J, leaving 9 bases unmatched. CDR1 is SGHTA and CDR2 is FQGNSA in the germline V gene. CDR3 DNA sequence: TGTGCCAGTCATCAGGGGGAGTATTACAATGAGCAGTTCTTC. Translating gives CASHQGEYYNEQFF.

This chain joins TRBV11-1 and TRBJ2-1; TRBD2 matches at 16 bases. The germline V gene has CDR1 SGHAT and CDR2 FQDESV (reference sequence). Trimming removed 5 bases from V and 8 bases from J; junction bases left unmatched: 3. The CDR3 loop spans 15 amino acids. The CDR3 DNA follows: TGTGCCAGCAGCCCGGGACTAGCGGGAGGGCATGAGCAGTTCTTC. It translates to CASSPGLAGGHEQFF.

This clone appeared a few times. The rearrangement uses TRBV5-1 and TRBJ1-4; 8 nucleotides align to TRBD1. This CDR3 spans 15 amino acids. CDR1 SGHRS and CDR2 YFSETQ come from the germline V gene. Trimming at V came to 4 bases and at J to 5 bases, leaving 7 bases not matched to a gene. In nucleotides, the CDR3 is TGCGCCAGCAGCCGGACAGGGACAGCCAATGAAAAACTGTTTTTT. Its protein is CASSRTGTANEKLFF.

The CDR3 DNA reads TGTGCCAGTACCCCTATCGGGGTGAACACTGAAGCTTTCTTT. It codes for CASTPIGVNTEAFF. The chain carries TRBV19 and TRBJ1-1, with no clear D. CDR3 length: 14 residues. CDR1 and CDR2 from the germline V gene are LNHDA and SQIVND (reference sequence). Trimming removed 7 bases from V and 0 bases from J, with 12 bases in between.

This clone occurred a few times. The rearrangement uses TRBV28 and TRBJ2-6; the match to TRBD1 covers 7 bases. V was clipped by 5 bases and J by 4 bases; unmatched bases: 5. CDR1 and CDR2 from the germline V gene are MDHEN and SYDVKM. There are 15 residues in the CDR3. CDR3: CASSDRVSGANVLTF. The CDR3 DNA sequence: TGTGCCAGCAGTGACAGGGTATCGGGGGCCAACGTCCTGACTTTC.

The chain couples TRBV4-1 to TRBJ2-7; 7 bases fit TRBD2. Germline CDR1 and CDR2: MGHRA and YSYEKL. Unmatched junction bases numbered 1, after V lost 4 bases and J lost 1 base. This CDR3 comprises 13 residues. The CDR3 coding sequence is TGCGCCAGCAGCCGGCGGGAGTCCTACGAGCAGTACTTC. Translated, it gives CASSRRESYEQYF.

The chain carries TRBV9 and TRBJ1-4; 9 positions match TRBD1. J gave up 8 bases and V 4 bases, and 9 bases lay outside the gene matches. Germline-derived CDR1 and CDR2 are SGDLS and YYNGEE. The CDR3 extends over 15 amino acids. CDR3 region: CASSPWTGAGEKLFF. CDR3 sequence (DNA): TGTGCCAGCAGCCCTTGGACAGGGGCGGGGGAAAAACTGTTTTTT.

The chain carries TRBV7-2 and TRBJ1-1; D is unclear. The CDR3 loop spans 13 amino acids. Germline V gives CDR1 SGHTA, CDR2 FQGNSA. The V end lost 5 bases, the J end lost 3 bases, and 10 bases lay between the germline ends. The DNA of the CDR3 is TGTGCCAGCAGCCGAAGCCGAGACACTGAAGCTTTCTTT. Encoded protein: CASSRSRDTEAFF.

The gene calls are TRBV7-9 and TRBJ1-1, with D tentatively TRBD1 (6 bases). V dropped 4 bases and J dropped 0 bases, with 15 bases sitting between them. This CDR3 comprises 16 residues. Germline CDR1 is SEHNR and CDR2 is FQNEAQ (reference sequence). CDR3 DNA: TGTGCCAGCAGCTGGGGCTCGACAGGCCTGAACACTGAAGCTTTCTTT. Translating it yields CASSWGSTGLNTEAFF.

The CDR3 DNA reads TGCAGCGTCTCTAGCGGGTACACAGATACGCAGTATTTT. Protein product: CSVSSGYTDTQYF. V usage is TRBV29-1 and J usage is TRBJ2-3, with 8 bases that match TRBD2. This CDR3 has 13 residues. Germline values: CDR1 SQVTM, CDR2 ANQGSEA. Trimming removed 6 bases from V and 2 bases from J; junction bases left unmatched: 4.

The sample holds a few counts of this clone. The chain carries TRBV7-9 and TRBJ2-1; TRBD1 agrees at 12 bases. Germline trimming cut 6 bases from V and 7 bases from J; bases unmatched to any gene: 19. This CDR3 region has 19 residues. CDR1 is SEHNR, CDR2 FQNEAQ, per germline (reference sequence). CDR3 protein: CASSPIPGTGGLLRNEQFF. In DNA form, the CDR3 reads TGTGCCAGCAGTCCCATTCCCGGGACAGGGGGCCTTCTACGGAATGAGCAGTTCTTC.

This sequence joins TRBV4-3 and TRBJ2-2; the D gene is possibly TRBD1 (5 bases). Germline loops: CDR1 LGHNA, CDR2 YSLEER. V gave up 0 bases and J gave up 7 bases, with 12 bases separating them. The CDR3 extends over 15 amino acids. The CDR3 spells CASSQEGDSSGELFF. The CDR3 bases are TGCGCCAGCAGCCAAGAAGGGGATTCAAGCGGGGAGCTGTTTTTT.

The chain has TRBV4-2 and TRBJ1-6, with D maybe TRBD1 (5 bases). This CDR3 has 14 residues. From germline, CDR1 is LGHNA and CDR2 YNFKEQ. Trimming shortened V by 0 bases and J by 8 bases, and 8 bases separated the two germline ends. The CDR3 DNA is TGTGCCAGCAGCCAAGATGTCAGGGATTCACCCCTCCACTTT. Its translation: CASSQDVRDSPLHF.

This chain connects TRBV27 to TRBJ1-2; a possible D gene is TRBD1 (6 bases). The V end was cut by 6 bases, the J end by 7 bases, with 12 bases between. Germline CDR1 is MNHEY and CDR2 is SMNVEV (reference sequence). CDR3 length equals 12 residues. The CDR3 loop reads CASRARGFGYTF. The CDR3 bases are TGTGCCAGCAGGGCCAGGGGTTTTGGCTACACCTTC.